What follows is one TCR beta chain and its context. Its antigen is undetermined. The data stem from a study of graft-versus-host responses after intestinal transplantation. As for the study in general: Every transplant recipient was induced with anti-thymocyte globulin, then maintained on tacrolimus and steroids for around 3 years.

Method: immunoSEQ multiplex PCR; TCRdb's copy keeps in-frame clones and lacks some. The top ten clones hold about 4.3% of a sample with about 70,000 clones, about 90% of them seen once. CDR1 and CDR2 (germline): MNHNS, SASEGT. V trimming: 6 bases; J trimming: 6 bases; junction bases outside the gene matches: 7. The CDR3 covers 13 residues. This clonotype originated in a human donor who was the organ donor for an intestinal transplant. The rearrangement joins TRBV6-1 to TRBJ1-1; TRBD1 agrees at 7 bases. Source: unstimulated CD8+ T cells sorted from spleen or lymph node cells, taken before transplant. This CDR3 reads CASSDRETAEAFF. The CDR3 DNA reads as TGTGCCAGCAGCGACAGGGAAACCGCTGAAGCTTTCTTT.